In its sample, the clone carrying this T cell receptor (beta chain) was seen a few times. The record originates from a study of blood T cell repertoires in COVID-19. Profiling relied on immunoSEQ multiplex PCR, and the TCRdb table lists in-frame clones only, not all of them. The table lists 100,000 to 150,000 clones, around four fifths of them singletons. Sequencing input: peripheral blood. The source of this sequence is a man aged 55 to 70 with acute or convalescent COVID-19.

The chain's CDR3 is CTPVGTDYDSNQPQHF. CDR3 bases: TGCACCCCTGTCGGGACAGACTACGATAGCAATCAGCCCCAGCATTTT. V is TRBV29-1 and J is TRBJ1-5; TRBD1 agrees at 7 bases. Germline CDR1 reads SQVTM; CDR2 reads ANQGSEA. The CDR3 sequence is 16 residues long.